The clone carrying this T cell receptor beta chain has just one count. The sample is drawn from a study of control samples from healthy donors and cancer patients. V dropped 2 bases and J dropped 2; count of bases not matched to a gene: 3. The germline V gene encodes CDR1 MNHEY and CDR2 SVGEGT. This CDR3 comprises 16 residues. Some clones are missing from TCRdb's copy, which holds only in-frame ones; the method was immunoSEQ multiplex PCR. The sample lists fewer than 60,000 clones, just over 85% seen once, with approximately 3% in the top ten. V usage is TRBV6-2 or TRBV6-3 and J usage is TRBJ2-3; 11 bases match TRBD1. The sample taken for sequencing was PBMCs. This TCR was recovered from a woman aged 50 to 60 with lung cancer. This CDR3 is CASSYGQGAFTDTQYF. The CDR3 DNA is TGTGCCAGCAGTTACGGACAGGGGGCTTTCACAGATACGCAGTATTTT.